The rows below give T cell receptor beta chains drawn from one sample of a study of cytomegalovirus exposure and HLA in healthy donors. Method: immunoSEQ multiplex PCR; TCRdb's copy keeps in-frame clones and lacks some. This table has around 63,000 clones, approximately 79% appearing once. Sequencing used PBMCs. Receptors were obtained from a woman in her twenties or thirties in good health and CMV-seronegative. The CDR3 runs from the conserved cysteine through the conserved F or W. The D gene is left open where the match is weak. For some rows the clone size is stated as once, few or many, or as a class when expanded; others skip it.

v_gene	d_gene	abundance	j_gene	CDR3nt	CDR3aa
TRBV6-5	.	.	TRBJ1-4	TGTGCCAGCAGTTATTCGGACAGCACCAATGAAAAACTGTTTTTT	CASSYSDSTNEKLFF
TRBV11-3	.	.	TRBJ1-4	TGTGCCAGCAGCCTACCGAGGGGGACCACTAATGAAAAACTGTTTTTT	CASSLPRGTTNEKLFF
TRBV5-4	TRBD1	.	TRBJ2-5	TGTGCCAGCAGTCGGACAGGACACCAAGAGACCCAGTACTTC	CASSRTGHQETQYF
TRBV19	.	.	TRBJ1-4	TGTGCCAGTAGTATAGCTAGGGGGAGACTGTTTTTT	CASSIARGRLFF
TRBV19	.	.	TRBJ1-2	TGTGCCAGTAGCCGACCGAGAGCGGGCCGTCTTGTCTATGGCTACACCTTC	CASSRPRAGRLVYGYTF
TRBV4-3	TRBD1	.	TRBJ1-2	TGCGCCAGCAGCCAAGGGCAGGGGGCGGGTGGCTACACCTTC	CASSQGQGAGGYTF
TRBV19	.	.	TRBJ1-3	TGTGCCAGTAGTTCATCGGCAGGTGGAAACACCATATATTTT	CASSSSAGGNTIYF
TRBV9	TRBD1	.	TRBJ1-1	TGTGCCAGCAGCGGACTACAGGGGACGAACACTGAAGCTTTCTTT	CASSGLQGTNTEAFF
TRBV29-1	.	.	TRBJ2-2	TGCAGCTTTTCCGGGGACACCGGGGAGCTGTTTTTT	CSFSGDTGELFF
TRBV4-3	.	once	TRBJ2-2	TGCGCCAGCAGCCAATCACCCCCAGGGTCATTCACCGGGGAGCTGTTTTTT	CASSQSPPGSFTGELFF
TRBV30	.	.	TRBJ1-1	TGTGCCTGGAGTGTAGGGGGGGCGGACACTGAAGCTTTCTTT	CAWSVGGADTEAFF
TRBV19	.	.	TRBJ1-6	TGTGCCAGTAGTCCCCCGGGACTCATCCCGAGCTCCTATAATTCACCCCTCCACTTT	CASSPPGLIPSSYNSPLHF
TRBV30	TRBD1	once	TRBJ1-1	TGTGCCTGGAGCCCGGGACAGGTAGGCACTGAAGCTTTCTTT	CAWSPGQVGTEAFF
TRBV2	TRBD2	.	TRBJ2-5	TGTGCCACCAACGGACTAGCGGGAGTACAAGAGACCCAGTACTTC	CATNGLAGVQETQYF
TRBV29-1	TRBD1	.	TRBJ2-6	TGCAGCGTCGACAGGGGAGAGGGCTCTGGGGCCAACGTCCTGACTTTC	CSVDRGEGSGANVLTF
TRBV5-8	TRBD2	.	TRBJ2-2	TGTGCCAGCCGTCCCAGAGGGGCGGGAGGCACCGGGGAGCTGTTTTTT	CASRPRGAGGTGELFF
TRBV5-1	TRBD1	.	TRBJ2-3	TGCGCCAGCAGACCAACGACAGGGACAGATACGCAGTATTTT	CASRPTTGTDTQYF
TRBV11-2	.	.	TRBJ2-3	TGTGCCAGCAGCTTAGCTGGGGCAAGCACAGATACGCAGTATTTT	CASSLAGASTDTQYF
TRBV7-6	TRBD1	once	TRBJ1-6	TGTGCCAGCAGCCCCTCGGGACAGGGGGGCTCCTATAATTCACCCCTCCACTTT	CASSPSGQGGSYNSPLHF
TRBV6-5	.	.	TRBJ1-5	TGTGCCAGCAGTCCCTTTAGGGGGCAGCCCCAGCATTTT	CASSPFRGQPQHF
TRBV7-9	TRBD1	.	TRBJ1-1	TGTGCCAGCAGCTTTTGGACAGGGGGCTGGGACACTGAAGCTTTCTTT	CASSFWTGGWDTEAFF